These T cell receptor beta chains were read from a single sample in a study of T cells after yellow fever vaccination. TCRdb independently ran MiXCR on the 5' RACE reads; one entry per CDR3 protein. The sample includes 500,000 to 700,000 distinct CDR3 sequences, 15% to 20% of them seen just once. Specimen: PBMCs, collected 15 days after the yellow fever booster vaccination. The receptor set was obtained from a man aged 25 to 40 who received the YFV17D yellow fever vaccine. Each CDR3 is given with its conserved first and last residue. A D gene is named only where the DNA matches it firmly. Size is omitted from some rows. Given values are once, few, many or a class for expanded clones.

clone_size j_call d_call v_call cdr3_aa cdr3_nt
. TRBJ2-1 TRBD2 TRBV14 CASSRGLVTYNEQFF TGTGCCAGCAGCCGAGGACTAGTAACCTACAATGAGCAGTTCTTC
. TRBJ2-6 . TRBV7-2 CASRLSRGLSGANVLTF TGTGCCAGCAGGCTTAGTCGAGGTCTCTCTGGGGCCAACGTCCTGACTTTC
many TRBJ2-3 . TRBV6-6 CASREYTDTQYF TGTGCCAGCAGGGAGTACACAGATACGCAGTATTTT
few TRBJ2-5 TRBD2 TRBV3-1 CASSHPTSGSSETQYF TGTGCCAGCAGCCATCCGACTAGCGGGAGTTCAGAGACCCAGTACTTC
few TRBJ2-2 . TRBV7-3 CASRMGAGNTGELFF TGTGCCAGCAGGATGGGGGCTGGCAACACCGGGGAGCTGTTTTTT
. TRBJ2-3 TRBD2 TRBV7-3 CASSLTPLGGGTDTQYF TGTGCCAGCAGCTTAACGCCCCTGGGGGGGGGCACAGATACGCAGTATTTT
. TRBJ2-1 TRBD2 TRBV12-3/TRBV12-4 CASRVAGAQYNEQFF TGTGCCAGCAGGGTAGCGGGAGCTCAGTACAATGAGCAGTTCTTC
many TRBJ2-7 . TRBV12-3/TRBV12-4 CSCGRYREQYF TGTTCCTGTGGACGCTACCGGGAGCAGTACTTC
. TRBJ2-7 . TRBV10-2 CASSDYLEQYF TGCGCCAGCAGTGACTATCTCGAGCAGTACTTC
few TRBJ2-7 TRBD1 TRBV20-1 CSARADRAGEQYF TGCAGTGCTAGGGCAGACAGGGCAGGGGAGCAGTACTTC
. TRBJ2-1 TRBD1 TRBV30 CAWNRGGNEQFF TGTGCCTGGAACCGAGGGGGCAACGAGCAGTTCTTC
. TRBJ1-6 . TRBV27 CASSFAVRSSYNSPLHF TGTGCCAGCAGCTTTGCGGTTAGGAGCTCCTATAATTCACCCCTCCACTTT
many TRBJ2-1 TRBD2 TRBV10-3 CAISESASGSDEQFF TGTGCCATCAGTGAGTCGGCTAGCGGGAGCGATGAGCAGTTCTTC
. TRBJ1-6 . TRBV4-3 CASSQRGSGNSPLHF TGCGCCAGCAGCCAAAGGGGGTCTGGTAATTCACCCCTCCACTTT
. TRBJ2-5 . TRBV23-1 CASSQSPAQETQYF TGCGCCAGCAGTCAATCCCCGGCCCAAGAGACCCAGTACTTC
. TRBJ2-2 . TRBV21-1 CASSNGQGRTTGELFF TGTGCCAGCAGCAATGGACAGGGGAGGACCACCGGGGAGCTGTTTTTT
many TRBJ2-5 . TRBV29-1 CSVVGETQYF TGCAGCGTTGTCGGAGAGACCCAGTACTTC
few TRBJ1-5 . TRBV7-2 CASSLAGPNQPQHF TGTGCCAGCAGCTTAGCAGGCCCCAATCAGCCCCAGCATTTT
. TRBJ1-5 . TRBV20-1 CSAIPGGGNQPQHF TGCAGTGCCATCCCGGGTGGGGGCAATCAGCCCCAGCATTTT
few TRBJ1-2 . TRBV4-3 CASSQGPQENYGYTF TGCGCCAGCAGCCAAGGGCCTCAGGAGAACTATGGCTACACCTTC
few TRBJ2-7 . TRBV20-1 CSPYYRLAYEQYF TGCAGTCCCTATTACCGACTAGCCTACGAGCAGTACTTC
. TRBJ2-1 . TRBV7-2 CASSLLVWNEQFF TGTGCCAGCAGCTTGTTGGTTTGGAATGAGCAGTTCTTC
. TRBJ1-6 . TRBV6-5 CASSLNRVSSYNSPLHF TGTGCCAGCAGTTTAAACAGGGTCAGCTCCTATAATTCACCCCTCCACTTT
few TRBJ1-6 TRBD1 TRBV20-1 CSATSTGKAPLHF TGCAGTGCTACCTCGACAGGGAAGGCACCCCTCCACTTT
many TRBJ2-1 TRBD1 TRBV5-1 CASSLAGTVPTPEQFF TGCGCCAGCAGCTTGGCCGGGACAGTGCCAACCCCTGAGCAGTTCTTC